A single sample is the source of the 31 T cell receptor beta chains below, sequenced in a study of shared clonotypes between healthy human individuals. Positively selected for CCR7, the CD45RO-negative cells used as naive CD8 cells excluded terminally differentiated effector memory CD45RA+ cells. Profiled with immunoSEQ multiplex PCR; TCRdb holds only in-frame clones, not every one. Of about 2.1 million clones listed, just over 90% are singletons. Specimen: naive CD8+ T cells from PBMCs. These receptors were taken from a man aged 18 to 29 in good health. Some clones in this sample may be carry-over from other donors' samples.

The gene calls are TRBV19 and TRBJ1-5; a possible D gene is TRBD1 (5 bases). Trimming took off 7 bases at V and 4 bases at J, with 14 bases between the two ends. Germline loops: CDR1 LNHDA, CDR2 SQIVND (reference sequence). The CDR3 has 14 residues. The CDR3 sequence is CASKVDRFNQPQHF. The CDR3 DNA reads as TGTGCCAGTAAGGTCGACAGATTTAATCAGCCCCAGCATTTT.

This clone was seen just once. The chain combines TRBV2 with TRBJ2-2; D gene uncertain. The germline CDR1 and CDR2 sequences are SNHLY and FYNNEI. This CDR3 spans 16 amino acids. V lost 1 base and J 6 bases, leaving 15 bases between the germline ends. The CDR3 is CASSEDPGRNAGELFF. The DNA for the CDR3 is TGTGCCAGCAGTGAAGATCCTGGAAGAAACGCCGGGGAGCTGTTTTTT.

The V call is TRBV6-5, the J call TRBJ2-1; D might be TRBD2 (5 bases). Germline values: CDR1 MNHEY, CDR2 SVGAGI. V was cut by 0 bases and J by 6 bases, with 9 bases left in between. CDR3 length: 14 residues. The chain's CDR3 is CASSYSEELNEQFF. CDR3 in DNA: TGTGCCAGCAGTTACTCGGAGGAGCTCAATGAGCAGTTCTTC.

The chain is built from TRBV5-6 and TRBJ2-7, with 7 bases fitting TRBD2. The CDR3 covers 17 residues. J lost 3 bases, V lost 4 bases, and 16 bases had no gene match. Germline CDR1 is SGHDT and CDR2 is YYEEEE. CDR3 region: CASSSGITAHQFYEQYF. Written as DNA, the CDR3 is TGTGCCAGCAGCAGCGGGATTACAGCCCACCAGTTCTACGAGCAGTACTTC.

CDR3 nucleotides: TGCAGCGTTTCCCCCACAGGGACTCAAGAGACCCAGTACTTC. Translated, it gives CSVSPTGTQETQYF. The chain is built from TRBV29-1 and TRBJ2-5, with D perhaps matching TRBD1 or TRBD2 (6 bases each). This CDR3 is built from 14 residues. CDR1 SQVTM and CDR2 ANQGSEA come from the germline V gene. V shed 5 bases and J shed 2 bases, with 15 bases lying between them.

The chain combines TRBV15 with TRBJ2-3; TRBD2 matches at 13 bases. V was clipped by 3 bases and J by 4 bases; unmatched bases: 4. This CDR3 contains 16 residues. Germline CDR1 reads LNHNV; CDR2 reads YYDKDF (reference sequence). CDR3 residues: CATSRGTSGKADTQYF. CDR3 in DNA: TGTGCCACCAGCAGGGGGACTAGCGGGAAGGCAGATACGCAGTATTTT. Together with reference TRBV15 and TRBJ2-3, the CDR3 gives the full variable domain: DAMVIQNPRYQVTQFGKPVTLSCSQTLNHNVMYWYQQKSSQAPKLLFHYYDKDFNNEADTPDNFQSRRPNTSFCFLDIRSPGLGDTAMYLCATSRGTSGKADTQYFGPGTRLTVL.

The CDR3 DNA reads TGTGCCAGCAGCTCCCCTGAGGGGGGCTCTGGGGCCAACGTCCTGACTTTC. Amino acids: CASSSPEGGSGANVLTF. The V gene is TRBV7-3, the J gene TRBJ2-6; D possibly uses TRBD1 or TRBD2 (6 bases each). The CDR3 runs to 17 residues. V was cut by 4 bases and J by 0 bases, with 13 bases left in between. Germline V lookup: CDR1 SGHTA, CDR2 FQGTGA.

The CDR3 region is CASSLGVDGDDSTDTQYF. In DNA, the CDR3 is TGTGCCAGCAGCTTAGGAGTAGACGGAGACGATAGCACAGATACGCAGTATTTT. The chain joins TRBV7-9 to TRBJ2-3; D gene unclear. Germline lookup yields CDR1 SEHNR and CDR2 FQNEAQ (reference sequence). The V gene lost 1 base and the J gene lost 0 bases, with 17 bases spanning the gap. The CDR3 has 18 residues.

The chain employs TRBV2 and TRBJ1-1; 8 bases are shared with TRBD1. The V and J ends lost 6 bases and 3 bases, in that order; junction bases with no gene match: 12. Germline lookup yields CDR1 SNHLY and CDR2 FYNNEI. This CDR3 region has 16 residues. The CDR3 DNA reads as TGTGCCAGCAGCGAGGACAGGGAAGGGTGGGACACTGAAGCTTTCTTT. This translates into CASSEDREGWDTEAFF.

The rearrangement joins TRBV28 to TRBJ2-2; D gene ambiguous. V shed 6 bases and J shed 7 bases, with 12 bases lying between them. The germline V gene has CDR1 MDHEN and CDR2 SYDVKM. CDR3 size: 13 residues. CDR3 nucleotides: TGTGCCAGCAGGCGGACGTCCGGCGGGGAGCTGTTTTTT. It codes for CASRRTSGGELFF.

The rearrangement joins TRBV7-9 to TRBJ1-1; D perhaps matches TRBD1 (6 bases). CDR1 and CDR2 (germline): SEHNR, FQNEAQ (reference sequence). The CDR3 spans 17 residues. The V end lost 8 bases, the J end lost 1 base, and 23 bases lay between the germline ends. CDR3 in amino acids: CASGAPSGQLRNTEAFF. DNA of the CDR3: TGTGCCAGCGGCGCCCCTTCGGGACAACTTAGGAACACTGAAGCTTTCTTT. Full variable domain (remainder filled in from reference TRBV7-9 and TRBJ1-1): DTGVSQNPRHKITKRGQNVTFRCDPISEHNRLYWYRQTLGQGPEFLTYFQNEAQLEKSRLLSDRFSAERPKGSFSTLEIQRTEQGDSAMYLCASGAPSGQLRNTEAFFGQGTRLTVV.

J is TRBJ1-1 and V is TRBV30; tentatively, D is TRBD1 (5 bases). The CDR3 spans 12 residues. CDR1 is GTSNPN, CDR2 SVGIG, per germline (reference sequence). V was trimmed by 4 bases and J by 4 bases, leaving 10 bases between them. In nucleotides, the CDR3 is TGTGCCTGGAAAGGGGCGGCCACTGAAGCTTTCTTT. This codes for CAWKGAATEAFF.

Written as DNA, the CDR3 is TGTGCCAGCAGCAACGGACCGCAGGGGGGGGTATATGGCTACACCTTC. This sequence encodes CASSNGPQGGVYGYTF. The rearrangement links TRBV27 to TRBJ1-2, with 7 nucleotides matching TRBD1. The CDR3 consists of 16 residues. V shed 6 bases and J 5 bases; nucleotides not matched to a gene: 15. Germline V gene data show CDR1 as MNHEY and CDR2 as SMNVEV (reference sequence).

The rearrangement links TRBV7-9 to TRBJ2-7; D is unclear. CDR3 length: 11 amino acids. Trimming took 5 bases from V and 4 from J, leaving 6 bases between them. CDR1 and CDR2 (germline): SEHNR, FQNEAQ (reference sequence). The CDR3 here is CASSKWYEQYF. For the CDR3, the DNA is TGTGCCAGCAGCAAGTGGTACGAGCAGTACTTC.

The V and J genes are TRBV7-8 and TRBJ2-7, with a possible D match to TRBD2 (7 bases). CDR3 length: 15 amino acids. Germline V CDR1 and CDR2: SGHVS, FQNEAQ. V gave up 4 bases and J gave up 2 bases, with 15 bases separating them. As DNA, the CDR3 is TGTGCCAGCAGCTCAAAGGGGGGGATCACCTACGAGCAGTACTTC. It codes for CASSSKGGITYEQYF.

The chain carries TRBV7-9 and TRBJ2-1, with 7 bases matching TRBD2. V trimming: 2 bases; J trimming: 8 bases; junction bases outside the gene matches: 6. The CDR3 covers 14 residues. The germline gives CDR1 SEHNR, CDR2 FQNEAQ (reference sequence). For the CDR3, the DNA is TGTGCCAGCAGCTTACCGGCGGGGGACCATGAGCAGTTCTTC. This sequence encodes CASSLPAGDHEQFF.

The rearrangement joins TRBV28 to TRBJ2-7; D is unresolved. The length of the CDR3 is 14 residues. CDR1 and CDR2 from the germline V gene are MDHEN and SYDVKM. V was shortened by 6 bases and J by 2 bases, with 14 bases between the two germline ends. CDR3 in amino acids: CASRKRNIPYEQYF. The CDR3 nucleotides are TGTGCCAGCAGAAAGCGCAACATTCCCTACGAGCAGTACTTC.

This sequence joins TRBV6-6 and TRBJ2-7, with D perhaps matching TRBD1 (6 bases). CDR3 size: 13 residues. CDR1 MNHNY and CDR2 SVGAGI come from the germline V gene (reference sequence). V lost 10 bases, J lost 2 bases, and 15 bases lay in between. This chain's CDR3 is CATCWAGAYEQYF. DNA for the CDR3: TGTGCCACCTGTTGGGCAGGGGCCTACGAGCAGTACTTC.

This chain joins TRBV7-6 and TRBJ2-3; 15 bases match TRBD2. The CDR3 consists of 19 residues. V was clipped by 5 bases and J by 3 bases; unmatched bases: 12. The germline gives CDR1 SGHVS, CDR2 FNYEAQ. In nucleotides, the CDR3 is TGTGCCAGCAGCCAGGGACTAGCGGGAGGCAACACCCATACAGATACGCAGTATTTT. It encodes CASSQGLAGGNTHTDTQYF.

The chain uses TRBV4-3 and TRBJ2-1; the D is unclear. The CDR3 extends over 14 amino acids. Germline CDR1 reads LGHNA; CDR2 reads YSLEER. V lost 2 bases to trimming and J lost 4 bases, with 9 bases between them. CDR3 nucleotides: TGCGCCAGCAGCCAATTAACTCCTTACAATGAGCAGTTCTTC. Its protein is CASSQLTPYNEQFF.

Only one count was recorded for this clone. The rearrangement uses TRBV4-1 and TRBJ2-7; unclear D gene. Between the trimmed V and J ends, which lost 1 base and 2 bases, there was a span of 9 bases. This CDR3 is 14 amino acids long. Per the germline V gene, CDR1 is MGHRA and CDR2 is YSYEKL. The CDR3 region is CASSQAGPTYEQYF. The CDR3 DNA follows: TGCGCCAGCAGCCAAGCAGGTCCGACCTACGAGCAGTACTTC.

The chain is built from TRBV7-8 and TRBJ2-3, with D possibly TRBD2 on 5 matching bases. V lost 3 bases to trimming and J lost 2 bases, with 9 bases between them. This CDR3 region has 14 residues. Germline CDR1 SGHVS, CDR2 FQNEAQ. Here the CDR3 reads CASSLEEITDTQYF. The CDR3 coding sequence is TGTGCCAGCAGCTTGGAGGAGATCACAGATACGCAGTATTTT.

V is TRBV7-8 and J is TRBJ2-1; D is unresolved. This CDR3 has 12 amino acids. Trimming cost V 5 bases and J 5 bases, with 7 bases left between them. CDR1 is SGHVS and CDR2 is FQNEAQ in the germline V gene. The CDR3 loop reads CASSPNNNEQFF. The CDR3 DNA reads as TGTGCCAGCAGCCCGAATAACAATGAGCAGTTCTTC.

The rearrangement joins TRBV19 to TRBJ2-1; 8 nucleotides line up with TRBD1. The CDR3 contains 15 residues. With V trimmed by 4 bases and J by 1 base, 3 bases remained unmatched. From germline, CDR1 is LNHDA and CDR2 SQIVND (reference sequence). The CDR3 here is CASSTTGGSYNEQFF. The CDR3 region has the DNA TGTGCCAGTAGTACCACAGGGGGATCCTACAATGAGCAGTTCTTC.

The J gene is TRBJ2-3, the V gene TRBV29-1; 9 bases agree with TRBD2. V gave up 6 bases and J gave up 3 bases; unmatched junction bases: 19. Germline-derived CDR1 and CDR2 are SQVTM and ANQGSEA. There are 18 residues in the CDR3. CDR3 nucleotides: TGCAGCGTGGAACTCCCCCTGCTAGCGGGAAGGCTTACAGATACGCAGTATTTT. Amino acids: CSVELPLLAGRLTDTQYF.

This clone was observed once. The chain employs TRBV6-5 and TRBJ1-1; tentatively, D is TRBD1 (5 bases). The CDR3 runs to 12 residues. The germline gives CDR1 MNHEY, CDR2 SVGAGI. The ends were cut back, 7 bases at V and 1 base at J, with 7 bases in the middle. Here the CDR3 DNA reads TGTGCCAGCACCACAGGGAACACTGAAGCTTTCTTT. As protein: CASTTGNTEAFF.

The chain combines TRBV2 with TRBJ2-2; no reliable D call. There are 16 residues in the CDR3. Trimming stripped 6 bases from V and 0 bases from J, with 14 bases between. Germline lookup yields CDR1 SNHLY and CDR2 FYNNEI. CDR3 region: CASRDFLNSNTGELFF. CDR3 nucleotide sequence: TGTGCCAGCAGAGACTTTTTGAACTCGAACACCGGGGAGCTGTTTTTT.

The genes are TRBV29-1 and TRBJ1-1, with D possibly being TRBD1 (5 bases). This CDR3 is 13 amino acids long. V lost 4 bases, J lost 4 bases, and 13 bases lay in between. Germline CDR1 SQVTM, CDR2 ANQGSEA. In nucleotides, the CDR3 is TGCAGCGTTGTAGGTCGGGGGGGCACTGAAGCTTTCTTT. This encodes CSVVGRGGTEAFF.

This chain joins TRBV10-1 and TRBJ2-1, with 15 bases fitting TRBD2. V dropped 4 bases and J dropped 4; count of bases not matched to a gene: 11. This CDR3 has 19 residues. The V gene's germline CDR1 is WNHNN and CDR2 SYGVQD (reference sequence). The CDR3 loop is CASSASPGLAGGPYNEQFF. The CDR3 DNA reads TGCGCCAGCAGTGCATCTCCCGGACTAGCGGGAGGGCCTTACAATGAGCAGTTCTTC.

This chain links TRBV28 with TRBJ1-2; D gene ambiguous. Per the germline V gene, CDR1 is MDHEN and CDR2 is SYDVKM. CDR3 length: 10 amino acids. Trimming cost V 6 bases and J 8 bases, with 7 bases left between them. The CDR3 here is CASRGNGYTF. Written as DNA, the CDR3 is TGTGCCAGCAGGGGAAACGGCTACACCTTC.

This chain uses TRBV4-1 with TRBJ2-7; no definite D call. The CDR3 spans 14 residues. Trimming took 1 base from V and 0 from J, leaving 7 bases between them. Germline loops: CDR1 MGHRA, CDR2 YSYEKL. The CDR3 sequence: CASSQAFGSYEQYF. The DNA of the CDR3 is TGCGCCAGCAGCCAAGCGTTTGGCTCCTACGAGCAGTACTTC.